Shown below are 24 T cell receptor beta chains from a single sample sequenced in a study of blood T cell repertoires in COVID-19. Generated by immunoSEQ multiplex PCR, the TCRdb table keeps only in-frame clones and is missing some. The sample consists of roughly 54,000 clones, roughly 82% of them appearing once. Sequencing input: peripheral blood. Source of these receptors: a woman aged 55-70 years with acute or convalescent COVID-19.

The rearrangement joins TRBV7-9 to TRBJ2-1, with 7 bases lining up with TRBD2. The CDR3 loop spans 12 amino acids. Germline V gene sequence: CDR1 SEHNR, CDR2 FQNEAQ (reference sequence). The V segment lost 2 bases and the J segment 10 bases; nucleotides outside the gene matches: 2. The CDR3 loop reads CASSLIGGEQFF. DNA of the CDR3: TGTGCCAGCAGCTTAATCGGGGGGGAGCAGTTCTTC.

The V call is TRBV28, the J call TRBJ2-1; the match to TRBD2 covers 7 bases. Germline values: CDR1 MDHEN, CDR2 SYDVKM. With 8 bases clipped from V and 0 bases from J, the junction kept 7 bases outside the gene matches. The CDR3 consists of 15 residues. The CDR3 protein is CASGGGVVSYNEQFF. In DNA, the CDR3 is TGTGCCAGCGGGGGGGGTGTAGTCTCCTACAATGAGCAGTTCTTC.

The CDR3 region is CASSQARARGHGYTF. CDR3 DNA: TGTGCCAGCAGCCAAGCCCGGGCCAGGGGGCATGGCTACACCTTC. The chain couples TRBV14 to TRBJ1-2, with 8 bases matching TRBD1. Germline V gives CDR1 SGHDN, CDR2 FVKESK. Trimming cost V 1 base and J 6 bases; bases outside gene matches: 7. The CDR3 runs 15 residues.

The chain joins TRBV19 to TRBJ1-1; 11 nucleotides agree with TRBD1. CDR3 length: 16 amino acids. From germline, CDR1 is LNHDA and CDR2 SQIVND (reference sequence). The trim removed 7 bases at V and 1 base at J, leaving 8 bases unmatched. CDR3 protein: CASTKGDRGTNTEAFF. CDR3 DNA sequence: TGTGCCAGTACCAAGGGGGACAGGGGGACGAACACTGAAGCTTTCTTT.

J is TRBJ2-5 and V is TRBV3-1 (or the pseudogene TRBV3-2); D is possibly TRBD2 (5 bases). This CDR3 has 14 amino acids. Germline V CDR1 and CDR2: LGHDT, YNNKEL (reference sequence). Trimming took 1 base from V and 3 from J, leaving 9 bases between them. CDR3 amino acids: CASSQGGVEETQYF. The CDR3, as DNA: TGTGCCAGCAGCCAAGGGGGAGTCGAAGAGACCCAGTACTTC.

This sequence joins TRBV5-6 and TRBJ1-2; 8 bases are a match to TRBD1. After removal of 0 bases from V and 0 bases from J, the junction contained 1 base not matched to a gene. Looked up from germline, CDR1 is SGHDT and CDR2 is YYEEEE. CDR3 size: 15 residues. The CDR3 sequence: CASSLAGGPNYGYTF. The DNA of the CDR3 is TGTGCCAGCAGCTTGGCAGGGGGCCCTAACTATGGCTACACCTTC.

The chain is built from TRBV28 and TRBJ2-1; a weak D match, TRBD1 (8 bases). V gave up 3 bases and J gave up 9 bases, with 15 bases separating them. This CDR3 has 14 residues. CDR1 and CDR2 from the germline V gene are MDHEN and SYDVKM. The CDR3 bases are TGTGCCAGCAGTTTTTTACAGGGGGGGGGTGAGCAGTTCTTC. It specifies CASSFLQGGGEQFF.

The chain has TRBV12-3 or TRBV12-4 and TRBJ2-1, with 8 positions matching TRBD1. The CDR3 runs to 12 residues. With 10 bases clipped from V and 8 bases from J, the junction kept 7 bases outside the gene matches. CDR3 region: CATRQGFDEQFF. The CDR3 DNA is TGTGCCACCCGACAGGGGTTCGATGAGCAGTTCTTC.

The chain couples TRBV28 to TRBJ1-1; unclear D gene. The germline gives CDR1 MDHEN, CDR2 SYDVKM. Trimming pared 6 bases from V and 10 bases from J, leaving 9 bases between. The CDR3 length is 10 residues. CDR3: CASRDEAAFF. The CDR3 DNA reads TGTGCCAGCAGGGATGAGGCAGCTTTCTTT.

The V call is TRBV9, the J call TRBJ2-2; 8 bases are a match to TRBD2. Germline CDR1 SGDLS, CDR2 YYNGEE. This CDR3 has 16 residues. V trimming: 0 bases; J trimming: 4 bases; junction bases outside the gene matches: 5. CDR3 amino acids: CASSVGLRGATGELFF. The CDR3 DNA sequence: TGTGCCAGCAGCGTAGGTCTGCGGGGGGCCACCGGGGAGCTGTTTTTT.

This chain uses TRBV19 with TRBJ1-2; 11 bases match TRBD1. In germline, CDR1 is LNHDA, CDR2 SQIVND (reference sequence). This CDR3 region has 17 residues. The trim removed 4 bases at V and 4 bases at J, leaving 11 bases unmatched. The chain's CDR3 is CASSTQVGTGGIYGYTF. In DNA, the CDR3 is TGTGCCAGTAGTACTCAGGTTGGGACAGGGGGTATCTATGGCTACACCTTC. The variable domain in full, with the rest retrieved from reference TRBV19 and TRBJ1-2, is DGGITQSPKYLFRKEGQNVTLSCEQNLNHDAMYWYRQDPGQGLRLIYYSQIVNDFQKGDIAEGYSVSREKKESFPLTVTSAQKNPTAFYLCASSTQVGTGGIYGYTFGSGTRLTVV.

This clone was seen once. This CDR3 reads CASRRTEVNQPQHF. The CDR3, as DNA: TGTGCCAGCCGGCGGACAGAAGTAAATCAGCCCCAGCATTTT. The V and J genes are TRBV19 and TRBJ1-5; possibly TRBD1 for D (6 bases). The CDR3 has 14 amino acids. Trimming removed 9 bases from V and 4 bases from J, with 16 bases in between. CDR1 is LNHDA and CDR2 is SQIVND in the germline V gene (reference sequence).

The chain recombines TRBV24-1 with TRBJ1-5; D call uncertain. Trimming left V 4 bases short and J 3 bases short, with 15 bases between. Germline V gene data show CDR1 as KGHDR and CDR2 as SFDVKD. The CDR3 is made up of 16 amino acids. In nucleotides, the CDR3 is TGTGCCACCAGTGAGGCCCCCGGGGTCGACAATCAGCCCCAGCATTTT. Amino acids: CATSEAPGVDNQPQHF.

This clone was observed a handful of times. The chain couples TRBV6-5 to TRBJ1-1; perhaps TRBD1 as D (6 bases). V lost 6 bases to trimming and J lost 8 bases, with 19 bases between them. This CDR3 is 14 amino acids long. Germline CDR1 reads MNHEY; CDR2 reads SVGAGI. The CDR3 protein is CASREGGLDREAFF. CDR3 in DNA: TGTGCCAGCAGGGAGGGGGGGCTCGACCGGGAAGCTTTCTTT.

The chain recombines TRBV24-1 with TRBJ1-2, with unresolved D. The V end was cut by 3 bases, the J end by 7 bases, with 8 bases between. Germline-derived CDR1 and CDR2 are KGHDR and SFDVKD. The CDR3 is 12 amino acids. CDR3 amino acids: CATSDGSGGYTF. CDR3 in DNA: TGTGCCACCAGTGATGGTAGTGGTGGCTACACCTTC.

J is TRBJ2-2 and V is TRBV4-1; tentative D call: TRBD1 (5 bases). CDR3 size: 14 residues. Trimming removed 1 base from V and 6 bases from J, with 9 bases in between. CDR1 is MGHRA, CDR2 YSYEKL, per germline. The CDR3 is CASSQVQGPGELFF. As DNA, the CDR3 is TGCGCCAGCAGCCAAGTTCAGGGCCCCGGGGAGCTGTTTTTT.

This rearrangement joins TRBV5-4 to TRBJ2-7; TRBD1 agrees at 10 bases. This CDR3 spans 15 amino acids. The germline CDR1 and CDR2 sequences are SGHNT and YYREEE (reference sequence). The ends lost 4 bases at V and 3 bases at J; junction bases unmatched: 7. DNA for the CDR3: TGTGCCAGCAGCCGAGTGGGACAGGGGATCTACGAGCAGTACTTC. Encoded protein: CASSRVGQGIYEQYF.

The V gene is TRBV9, the J gene TRBJ2-3; 9 nucleotides agree with TRBD2. In germline, CDR1 is SGDLS, CDR2 YYNGEE. Germline trimming cut 0 bases from V and 1 base from J; bases unmatched to any gene: 3. The CDR3 has 16 residues. The CDR3 DNA follows: TGTGCCAGCAGCGTAGACCGCGGGGGGGGCACAGATACGCAGTATTTT. Its protein product is CASSVDRGGGTDTQYF.

This rearrangement joins TRBV4-1 to TRBJ1-5; D not certain. The CDR3 consists of 17 residues. V was shortened by 0 bases and J by 1 base, with 13 bases between the two germline ends. The germline V gene encodes CDR1 MGHRA and CDR2 YSYEKL. CDR3 DNA: TGCGCCAGCAGCCAAGACTTGGGAGGTCCAAGCAATCAGCCCCAGCATTTT. It is translated as CASSQDLGGPSNQPQHF.

With respect to this clone: The conserved closing phenylalanine or tryptophan is absent in this CDR3, likely reflecting a read error. It is unclear where the CDR3 begins or ends on the DNA, so no DNA is shown, and the CDR3 is as TCRdb lists it. This chain joins TRBV25-1 and TRBJ1-1. Looked up from germline, CDR1 is MGHDK and CDR2 is SYGVNS. The CDR3 length is 11 residues, termini included. CDR3 residues: CASSNYQSPPS.

V and J are TRBV13 and TRBJ1-3, with 9 bases aligning to TRBD1. V dropped 5 bases and J dropped 8; count of bases not matched to a gene: 13. The length of the CDR3 is 16 residues. Germline CDR1 and CDR2: PRHDT and FYEKMQ (reference sequence). The CDR3 here is CASSKRDRVREHTIYF. The CDR3 nucleotides read TGTGCCAGCAGCAAGCGGGACAGGGTCCGAGAGCACACCATATATTTT.

The V gene is TRBV6-5, the J gene TRBJ2-2, with unresolved D. V was clipped by 4 bases and J by 4 bases, with 7 bases between them. The CDR3 has 13 residues. Germline V gene lookup returns CDR1 MNHEY and CDR2 SVGAGI. For the CDR3, the DNA is TGTGCCAGCAGTTCCAGATCCACCGGGGAGCTGTTTTTT. Translating it yields CASSSRSTGELFF.

The gene calls are TRBV2 and TRBJ2-7; TRBD1 aligns across 8 bases. Germline trimming cut 5 bases from V and 0 bases from J; bases unmatched to any gene: 9. This CDR3 contains 16 residues. CDR1 is SNHLY and CDR2 is FYNNEI in the germline V gene. CDR3 sequence: CASSTTRTGSSYEQYF. The CDR3 DNA reads as TGTGCCAGCAGTACGACGCGGACAGGGAGCTCCTACGAGCAGTACTTC.

The genes are TRBV27 and TRBJ2-3; 14 nucleotides agree with TRBD2. Germline loops: CDR1 MNHEY, CDR2 SMNVEV (reference sequence). The CDR3 sequence is 18 residues long. V lost 5 bases to trimming and J lost 0 bases; unmatched junction nucleotides: 7. The CDR3 reads CASSLGLAGGYSTDTQYF. In DNA form, the CDR3 reads TGTGCCAGCAGTCTAGGACTAGCGGGAGGATATAGCACAGATACGCAGTATTTT.